This T cell receptor beta chain was sequenced for a study of cytomegalovirus exposure and HLA in healthy donors. PCR amplification relied on 60 Vbeta primers (plus 13 Jbeta primers). Profiled with immunoSEQ multiplex PCR; TCRdb holds only in-frame clones, not every one. The sample carries 200,000 to 250,000 clones, approximately 82% recorded once. Trimming removed 4 bases from V and 2 bases from J; junction bases left unmatched: 5. This CDR3 has 16 residues. The germline V gene encodes CDR1 SGDLS and CDR2 YYNGEE. The rearrangement links TRBV9 to TRBJ2-3; TRBD2 aligns across 12 bases. This receptor was obtained from a young man in good health and CMV-seronegative. Sample: PBMCs. CDR3 in DNA: TGTGCCAGCAGCTCGGGACTAGCGGGTCTCACAGATACGCAGTATTTT. Its protein product is CASSSGLAGLTDTQYF.